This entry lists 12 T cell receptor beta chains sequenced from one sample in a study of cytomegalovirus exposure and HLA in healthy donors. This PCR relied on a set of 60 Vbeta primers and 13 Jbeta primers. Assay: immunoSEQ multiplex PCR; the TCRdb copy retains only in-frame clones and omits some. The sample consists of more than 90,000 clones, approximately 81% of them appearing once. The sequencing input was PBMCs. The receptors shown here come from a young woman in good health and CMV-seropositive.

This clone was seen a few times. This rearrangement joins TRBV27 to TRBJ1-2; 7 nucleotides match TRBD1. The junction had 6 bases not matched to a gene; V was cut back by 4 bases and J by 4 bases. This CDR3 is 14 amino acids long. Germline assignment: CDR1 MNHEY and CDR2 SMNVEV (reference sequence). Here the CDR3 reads CASSSRTGPYGYTF. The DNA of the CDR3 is TGTGCCAGCAGTTCCCGGACAGGCCCCTATGGCTACACCTTC.

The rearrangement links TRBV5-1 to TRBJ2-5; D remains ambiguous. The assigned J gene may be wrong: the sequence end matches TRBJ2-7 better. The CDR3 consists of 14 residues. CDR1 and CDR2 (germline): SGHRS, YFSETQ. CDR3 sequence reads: CASSLADTSYEQYF. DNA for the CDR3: TGCGCCAGCAGCTTGGCCGACACTTCCTACGAGCAGTACTTC.

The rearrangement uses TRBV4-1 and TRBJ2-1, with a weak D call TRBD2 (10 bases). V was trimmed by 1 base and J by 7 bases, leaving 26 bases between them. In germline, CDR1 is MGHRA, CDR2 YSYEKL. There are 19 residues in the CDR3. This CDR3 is CASSQVDRGAGGARNEQFF. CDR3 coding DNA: TGCGCCAGCAGCCAAGTGGACAGGGGAGCGGGAGGGGCCCGGAATGAGCAGTTCTTC.

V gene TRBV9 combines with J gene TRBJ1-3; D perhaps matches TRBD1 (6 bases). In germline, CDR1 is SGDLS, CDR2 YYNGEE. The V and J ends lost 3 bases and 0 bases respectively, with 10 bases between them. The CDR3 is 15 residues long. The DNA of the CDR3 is TGTGCCAGCAGCGAGGACAGTTACTCTGGAAACACCATATATTTT. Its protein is CASSEDSYSGNTIYF.

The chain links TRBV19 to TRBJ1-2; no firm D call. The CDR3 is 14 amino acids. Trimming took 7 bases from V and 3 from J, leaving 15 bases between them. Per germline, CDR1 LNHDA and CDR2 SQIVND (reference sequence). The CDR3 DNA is TGTGCCAGTAATAGAGGAGCTAGAGACTATGGCTACACCTTC. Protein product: CASNRGARDYGYTF.

CDR3 residues: CASSLTGTGGSYEQYF. The CDR3, as DNA: TGTGCCAGCAGCTTAACGGGGACAGGGGGCAGCTACGAGCAGTACTTC. This chain links TRBV7-3 with TRBJ2-7, with 12 bases lining up with TRBD1. The germline V gene encodes CDR1 SGHTA and CDR2 FQGTGA. Trimming cost V 0 bases and J 3 bases; bases outside gene matches: 3. The length of the CDR3 is 16 residues.

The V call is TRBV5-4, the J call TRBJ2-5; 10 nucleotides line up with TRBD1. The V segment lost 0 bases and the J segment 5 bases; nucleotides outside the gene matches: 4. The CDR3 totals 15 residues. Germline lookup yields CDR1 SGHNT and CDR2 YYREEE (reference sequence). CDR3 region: CASSLGQGAGETQYF. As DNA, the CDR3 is TGTGCCAGCAGCTTGGGACAGGGGGCTGGTGAGACCCAGTACTTC.

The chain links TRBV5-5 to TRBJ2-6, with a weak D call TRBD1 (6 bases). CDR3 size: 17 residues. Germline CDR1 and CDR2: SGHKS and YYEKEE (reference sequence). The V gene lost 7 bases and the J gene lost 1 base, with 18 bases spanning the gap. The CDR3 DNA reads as TGTGCCAGCCGAAGCACAGGGAGATATTCTGGGGCCAACGTCCTGACTTTC. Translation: CASRSTGRYSGANVLTF.

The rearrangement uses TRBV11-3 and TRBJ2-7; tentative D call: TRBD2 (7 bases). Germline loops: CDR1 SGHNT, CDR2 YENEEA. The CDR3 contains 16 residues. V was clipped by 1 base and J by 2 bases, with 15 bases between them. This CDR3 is CASSLGGPGTTYEQYF. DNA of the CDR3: TGTGCCAGCAGCTTAGGGGGGCCCGGGACTACCTACGAGCAGTACTTC. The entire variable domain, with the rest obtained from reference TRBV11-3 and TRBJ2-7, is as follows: EAGVVQSPRYKIIEKKQPVAFWCNPISGHNTLYWYLQNLGQGPELLIRYENEEAVDDSQLPKDRFSAERLKGVDSTLKIQPAELGDSAVYLCASSLGGPGTTYEQYFGPGTRLTVT.

CDR3 region: CAWGAGDRDNQPQHF. The CDR3 bases are TGTGCCTGGGGAGCCGGGGACAGGGACAATCAGCCCCAGCATTTT. The rearrangement links TRBV30 to TRBJ1-5; 9 bases agree with TRBD1. Germline V gives CDR1 GTSNPN, CDR2 SVGIG (reference sequence). Trimming took 5 bases from V and 3 from J; bases not matched to a gene: 8. The CDR3 covers 15 residues.

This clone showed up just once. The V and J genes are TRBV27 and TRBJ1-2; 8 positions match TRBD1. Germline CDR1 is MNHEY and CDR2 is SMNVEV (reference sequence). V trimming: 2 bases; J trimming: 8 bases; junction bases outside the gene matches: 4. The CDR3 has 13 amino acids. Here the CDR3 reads CASSLGQGGGYTF. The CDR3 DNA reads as TGTGCCAGCAGTTTAGGACAGGGTGGAGGCTACACCTTC.

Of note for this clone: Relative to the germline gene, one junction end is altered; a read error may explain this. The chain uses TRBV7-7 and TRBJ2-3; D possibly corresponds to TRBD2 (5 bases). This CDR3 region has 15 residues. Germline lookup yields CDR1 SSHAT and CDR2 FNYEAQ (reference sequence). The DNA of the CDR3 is TGTGCTAGCAGCTTCCACCCGGGAACAGCAGATACGCAGTATTTT. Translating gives CASSFHPGTADTQYF. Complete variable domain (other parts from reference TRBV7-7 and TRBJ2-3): GAGVSQSPRYKVTKRGQDVTLRCDPISSHATLYWYQQALGQGPEFLTYFNYEAQPDKSGLPSDRFSAERPEGSISTLTIQRTEQRDSAMYRCASSFHPGTADTQYFGPGTRLTVL.